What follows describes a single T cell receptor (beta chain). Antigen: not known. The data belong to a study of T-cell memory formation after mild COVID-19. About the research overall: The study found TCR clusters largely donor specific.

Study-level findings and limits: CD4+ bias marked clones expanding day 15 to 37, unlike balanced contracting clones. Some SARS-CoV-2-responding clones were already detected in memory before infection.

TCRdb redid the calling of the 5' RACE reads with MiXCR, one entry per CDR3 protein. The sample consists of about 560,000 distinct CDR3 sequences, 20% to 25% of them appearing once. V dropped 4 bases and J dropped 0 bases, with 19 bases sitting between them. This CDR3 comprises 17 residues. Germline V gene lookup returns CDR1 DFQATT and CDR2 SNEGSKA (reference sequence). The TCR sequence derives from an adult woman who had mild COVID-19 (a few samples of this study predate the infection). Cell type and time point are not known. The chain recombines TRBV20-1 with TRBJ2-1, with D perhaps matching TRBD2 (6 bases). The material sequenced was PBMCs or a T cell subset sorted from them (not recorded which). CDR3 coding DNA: TGCAGTGCTAAGTACGGGGGAGTGGTTAGCTCCTACAATGAGCAGTTCTTC. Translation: CSAKYGGVVSSYNEQFF.